This T cell receptor beta chain was recovered during a study of T cell responses to AZD1222 COVID-19 vaccine. General study results and limits: Clonal diversity was possibly underestimated, and the donors were mostly white British, with more females.

Losses at the gene ends were 3 bases for V and 8 bases for J; bases not matched to a gene: 9. The CDR3 has 13 residues. Germline CDR1 DFQATT, CDR2 SNEGSKA (reference sequence). About this clone itself: Antigen: not known.

Clones were sequenced by immunoSEQ multiplex PCR, and TCRdb holds only the in-frame ones, with some missing. Of more than 150,000 clones listed, approximately 92% were seen once; the top ten hold 10%. The source is an adult in good health. The chain recombines TRBV20-1 with TRBJ1-2; 7 nucleotides line up with TRBD1. Sequenced here: peripheral blood, sampled on day 0 of AZD1222 vaccination. CDR3 sequence reads: CSASFSGGRGYTF. DNA of the CDR3: TGCAGTGCTAGTTTTTCAGGGGGTAGAGGCTACACCTTC.